The clone carrying this T cell receptor beta chain was seen more than once but under ten times. Its antigen is undetermined. This entry belongs to a study of T cell repertoires in cytomegalovirus infection. At the level of the study: TCR beta signatures that were public indicated CMV infection and matching HLA type. Points from the study as a whole: In two of eight donors, the top clonotype was HLA-C-restricted CMV-specific. Identification of carriers of CMV plus the relevant HLA was performed using cumulative public TCR beta family frequency.

Germline CDR1 reads SGHDN; CDR2 reads FVKESK. The V gene lost 3 bases and the J gene lost 5 bases, with 9 bases spanning the gap. This CDR3 comprises 13 residues. A single record per CDR3 protein comes from TCRdb applying MiXCR to the reads. The repertoire holds 150,000 to 200,000 distinct CDR3 sequences, with roughly 27% as singletons. The V call is TRBV14, the J call TRBJ2-3; no clear D gene. Specimen: PBMCs. This TCR was sampled from a human donor in good health (CMV status not recorded). Some clones in this sample may be carry-over from other donors' samples. CDR3 DNA: TGTGCCAGCAGCCATTCATGGGAAGATACGCAGTATTTT. It is translated as CASSHSWEDTQYF.